The clone carrying this TCR beta chain was recorded many times. What it binds is unknown. This entry belongs to a study of identical twins. Healthy Caucasian donors formed the entire cohort. TCRdb reprocessed the 5' RACE reads via MiXCR and lists one record per CDR3 protein. The table lists 550,000 to 700,000 distinct CDR3 sequences, 7.5% to 10% of them singletons. Overall study results and limits: There was an excess of low generation probability in the out-of-frame alpha sequences that twins shared. In cord blood, abundant beta clonotypes had fewer insertions; memory showed no trend.

These records were also assigned to another study, of yellow fever vaccine responses in identical twins.

What was sequenced was PBMCs. The clonotype originates from a woman aged 18 to 35 in good health.

The CDR3 DNA reads TGCGCCAGCAGCTTCACAGGGGAGAACACTGAAGCTTTCTTT. Protein sequence: CASSFTGENTEAFF. The chain uses TRBV5-1 and TRBJ1-1; TRBD1 matches 7 bases. The CDR3 is 14 residues long. The trim removed 2 bases at V and 1 base at J, leaving 2 bases unmatched. CDR1 SGHRS and CDR2 YFSETQ come from the germline V gene.